The entry below gives a single TCR beta chain sequence along with its context. This sample stems from a study of blood T cell repertoires in COVID-19. Only in-frame clones appear in the TCRdb table, and some are missing; sequencing was by immunoSEQ multiplex PCR. This table holds about 250,000 clones, approximately 83% found once. Germline loops: CDR1 SGHNT, CDR2 YENEEA. CDR3 length: 13 amino acids. Trimming pared 4 bases from V and 7 bases from J, leaving 10 bases between. The origin of this receptor is a man in his fifties with active or convalescent COVID-19. The chain is built from TRBV11-3 and TRBJ2-2, with D uncertain. Sequencing was carried out using peripheral blood. CDR3 DNA sequence: TGTGCCAGCAGCTCAGGTCCTAACGGGGAGCTGTTTTTT. Its translation is CASSSGPNGELFF. Full variable domain (missing parts from reference TRBV11-3 and TRBJ2-2): EAGVVQSPRYKIIEKKQPVAFWCNPISGHNTLYWYLQNLGQGPELLIRYENEEAVDDSQLPKDRFSAERLKGVDSTLKIQPAELGDSAVYLCASSSGPNGELFFGEGSRLTVL.